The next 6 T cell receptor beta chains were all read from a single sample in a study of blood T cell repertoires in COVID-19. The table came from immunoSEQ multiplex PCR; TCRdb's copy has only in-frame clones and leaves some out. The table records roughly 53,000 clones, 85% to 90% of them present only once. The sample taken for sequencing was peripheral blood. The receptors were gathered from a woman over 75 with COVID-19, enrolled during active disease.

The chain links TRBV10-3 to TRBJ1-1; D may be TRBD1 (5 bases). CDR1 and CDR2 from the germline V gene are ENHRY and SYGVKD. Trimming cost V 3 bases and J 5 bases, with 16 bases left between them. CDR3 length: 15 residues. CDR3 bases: TGTGCCATCAGTGATCCCCTGCGGGGGAATACTGAAGCTTTCTTT. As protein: CAISDPLRGNTEAFF.

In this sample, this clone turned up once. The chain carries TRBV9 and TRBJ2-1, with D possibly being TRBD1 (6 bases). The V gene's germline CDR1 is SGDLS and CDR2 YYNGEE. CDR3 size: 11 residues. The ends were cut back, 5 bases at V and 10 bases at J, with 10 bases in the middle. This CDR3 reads CASRGQNEQFF. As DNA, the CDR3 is TGTGCCAGCAGGGGACAAAACGAGCAGTTCTTC.

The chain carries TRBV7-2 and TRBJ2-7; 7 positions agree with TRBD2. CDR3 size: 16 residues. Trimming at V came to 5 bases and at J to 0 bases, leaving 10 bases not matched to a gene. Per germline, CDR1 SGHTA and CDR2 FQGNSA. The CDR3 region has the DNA TGTGCCAGCAGCCGTCGACTAGCCGCCGTCTCCTACGAGCAGTACTTC. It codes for CASSRRLAAVSYEQYF.

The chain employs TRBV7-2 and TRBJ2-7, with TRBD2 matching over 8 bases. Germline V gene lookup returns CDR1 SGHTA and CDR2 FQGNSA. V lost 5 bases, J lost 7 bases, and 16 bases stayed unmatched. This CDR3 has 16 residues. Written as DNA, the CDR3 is TGTGCCAGCAGCCCTCCAGGTCCGGGAGGGCCGGGAGAGCAGTACTTC. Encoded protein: CASSPPGPGGPGEQYF.

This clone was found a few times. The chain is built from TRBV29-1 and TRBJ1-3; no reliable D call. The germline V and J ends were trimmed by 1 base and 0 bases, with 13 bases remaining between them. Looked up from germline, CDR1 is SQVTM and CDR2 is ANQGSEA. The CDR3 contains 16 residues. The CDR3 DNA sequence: TGCAGCGTTGAAGTCCAGCGGCTACTCTCTGGAAACACCATATATTTT. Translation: CSVEVQRLLSGNTIYF.

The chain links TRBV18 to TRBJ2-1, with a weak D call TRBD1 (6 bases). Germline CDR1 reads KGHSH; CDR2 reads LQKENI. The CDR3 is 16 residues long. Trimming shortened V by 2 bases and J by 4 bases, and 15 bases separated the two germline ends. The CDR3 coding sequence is TGTGCCAGCTCACCATCAACAGGGTTGAAGTACAATGAGCAGTTCTTC. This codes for CASSPSTGLKYNEQFF.